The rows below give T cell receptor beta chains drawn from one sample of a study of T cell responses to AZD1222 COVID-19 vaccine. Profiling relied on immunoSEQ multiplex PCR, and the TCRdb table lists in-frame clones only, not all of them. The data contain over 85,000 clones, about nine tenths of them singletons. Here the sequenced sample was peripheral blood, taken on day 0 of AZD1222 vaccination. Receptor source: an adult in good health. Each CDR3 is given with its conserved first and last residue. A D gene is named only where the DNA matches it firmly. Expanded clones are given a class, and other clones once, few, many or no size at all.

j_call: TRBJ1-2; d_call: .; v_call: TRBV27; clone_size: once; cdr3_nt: TGTGCCAGCAGGTCAGGGGCCCCCTATGGCTACACCTTC; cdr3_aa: CASRSGAPYGYTF
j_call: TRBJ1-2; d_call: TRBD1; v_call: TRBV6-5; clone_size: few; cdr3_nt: TGTGCCAGCTCAATTCCGGGACAGGGGAGTTATGGCTACACCTTC; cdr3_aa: CASSIPGQGSYGYTF
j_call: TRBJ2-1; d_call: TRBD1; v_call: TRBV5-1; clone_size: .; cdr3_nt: TGCGCCAGCAGACTCGGGACAGGGGGGAATGAGCAGTTCTTC; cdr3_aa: CASRLGTGGNEQFF
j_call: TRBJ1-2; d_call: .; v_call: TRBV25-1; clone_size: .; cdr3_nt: TGTGCCAGCAGTGACAGTAACTATGGCTACACCTTC; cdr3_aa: CASSDSNYGYTF
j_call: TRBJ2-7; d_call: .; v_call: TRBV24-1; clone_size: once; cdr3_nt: TGTGCCACCAGTTCGTGGGGCGGTCACTCCTACGAGCAGTACTTC; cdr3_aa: CATSSWGGHSYEQYF
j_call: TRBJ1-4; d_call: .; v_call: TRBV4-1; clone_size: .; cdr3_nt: TGCGCCAGCAGCCCGGTGTGGGATGAAAAACTGTTTTTT; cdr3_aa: CASSPVWDEKLFF
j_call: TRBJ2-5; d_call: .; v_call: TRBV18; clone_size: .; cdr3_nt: TGTGCCAGCTCAGCAGGGTTAGAGGAGACCCAGTACTTC; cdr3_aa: CASSAGLEETQYF
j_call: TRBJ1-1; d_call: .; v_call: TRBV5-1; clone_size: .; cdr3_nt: TGCGCCAGCAGCTTGGTTGGCGGTATGAACACTGAAGCTTTCTTT; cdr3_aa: CASSLVGGMNTEAFF
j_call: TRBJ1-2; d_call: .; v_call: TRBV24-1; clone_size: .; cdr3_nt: TGTGCCACCATGGGAACGGGGACCTCCTATGGCTACACCTTC; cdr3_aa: CATMGTGTSYGYTF
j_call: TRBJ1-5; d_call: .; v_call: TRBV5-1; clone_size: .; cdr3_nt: TGCGCCAGCAGCATTCGTGGGGGGGATCAGCCCCAGCATTTT; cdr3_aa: CASSIRGGDQPQHF
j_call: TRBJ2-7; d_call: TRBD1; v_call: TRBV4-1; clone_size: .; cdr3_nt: TGCGCCAGCAGCTCCGGACAGGGGGCTTCCTACGAGCAGTACTTC; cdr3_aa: CASSSGQGASYEQYF
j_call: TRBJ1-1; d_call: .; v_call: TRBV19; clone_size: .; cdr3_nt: TGTGCCAGTAGTATAGGAGGCAGGAACACTGAAGCTTTCTTT; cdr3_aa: CASSIGGRNTEAFF
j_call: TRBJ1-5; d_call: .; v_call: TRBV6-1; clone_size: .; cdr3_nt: TGTGCCAGCAGTGACGAAGCAGGGATCGGCAATCAGCCCCAGCATTTT; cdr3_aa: CASSDEAGIGNQPQHF
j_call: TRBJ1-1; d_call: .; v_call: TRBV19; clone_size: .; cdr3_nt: TGTGCCAGTAGTATACTACTGACCAACACTGAAGCTTTCTTT; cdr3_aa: CASSILLTNTEAFF
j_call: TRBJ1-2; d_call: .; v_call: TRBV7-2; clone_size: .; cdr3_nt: TGTGCCAGCAGCTTTCACAGGGCCAGCTATGGCTACACCTTC; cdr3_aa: CASSFHRASYGYTF
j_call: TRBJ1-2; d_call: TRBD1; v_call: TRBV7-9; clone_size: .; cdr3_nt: TGTGCCAGCAGCTACCCCGGGACAGGGGGCGGAGGCTACACCTTC; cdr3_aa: CASSYPGTGGGGYTF
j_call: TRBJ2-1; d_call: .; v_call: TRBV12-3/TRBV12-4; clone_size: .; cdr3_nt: TGTGCCAGCAGGGACCGGGGCTACAATGAGCAGTTCTTC; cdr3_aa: CASRDRGYNEQFF
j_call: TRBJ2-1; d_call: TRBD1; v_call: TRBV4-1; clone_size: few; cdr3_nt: TGCGCCAGCAGCGAGACAGGGGCCGATTACAATGAGCAGTTCTTC; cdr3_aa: CASSETGADYNEQFF
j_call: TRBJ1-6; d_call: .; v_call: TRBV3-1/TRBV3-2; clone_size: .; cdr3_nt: TGTGCCAGCAGCCAAGGGAGCTCCTATAATTCACCCCTCCACTTT; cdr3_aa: CASSQGSSYNSPLHF
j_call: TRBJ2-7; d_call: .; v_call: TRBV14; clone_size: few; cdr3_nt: TGTGCCAGCAGCCACGACTATGGCCCCGAGCAGTACTTC; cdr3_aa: CASSHDYGPEQYF
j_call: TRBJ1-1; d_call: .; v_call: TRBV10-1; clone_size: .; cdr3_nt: TGCGCCAGCAGTTGGACGGCCTACACTGAAGCTTTCTTT; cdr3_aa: CASSWTAYTEAFF
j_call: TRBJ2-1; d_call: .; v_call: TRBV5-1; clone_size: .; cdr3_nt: TGCGCCAGCAGCTTGGGACGGGACGAGCAGTTCTTC; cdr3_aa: CASSLGRDEQFF
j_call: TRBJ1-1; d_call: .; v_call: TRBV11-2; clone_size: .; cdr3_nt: TGTGCCAGCAGCTCCCGACAGGAAGGTGGCACTGAAGCTTTCTTT; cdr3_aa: CASSSRQEGGTEAFF
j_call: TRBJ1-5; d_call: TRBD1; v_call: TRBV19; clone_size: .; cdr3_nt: TGTGCCAGTAGTAGTAACCTCCGGGACAGGTACCCCCCTCGGGGTCAGCCCCAGCATTTT; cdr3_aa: CASSSNLRDRYPPRGQPQHF
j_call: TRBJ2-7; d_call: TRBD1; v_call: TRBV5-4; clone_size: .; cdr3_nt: TGTGCCAGCAGCCCTGGTCGGGGGACAGGGGTTGTCCCCTACGAGCAGTACTTC; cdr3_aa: CASSPGRGTGVVPYEQYF
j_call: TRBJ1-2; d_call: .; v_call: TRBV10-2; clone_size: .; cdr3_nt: TGCGCCAGCAGTACAGGGAGTAACTATGGCTACACCTTC; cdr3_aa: CASSTGSNYGYTF
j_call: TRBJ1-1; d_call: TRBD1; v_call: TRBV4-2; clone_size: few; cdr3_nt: TGTGCCAGCAACCAAGATGGGGACAGTGAAGCTTTCTTT; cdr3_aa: CASNQDGDSEAFF
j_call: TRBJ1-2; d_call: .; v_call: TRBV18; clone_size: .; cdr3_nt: TGTGCCAGCTCACCCGACGGAGAGCACACCTTC; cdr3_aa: CASSPDGEHTF
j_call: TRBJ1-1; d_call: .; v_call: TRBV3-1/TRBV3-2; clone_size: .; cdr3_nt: TGTGCCAGCAGCCTGGGGCAGCTGAACACTGAAGCTTTCTTT; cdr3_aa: CASSLGQLNTEAFF
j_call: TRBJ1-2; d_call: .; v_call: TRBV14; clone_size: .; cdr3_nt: TGTGCCAGCAGCCAAGATCTAAGGGGCTACACCTTC; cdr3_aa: CASSQDLRGYTF
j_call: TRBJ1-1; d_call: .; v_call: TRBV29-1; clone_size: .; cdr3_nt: TGCAGCGTTGAGACCATGAACACTGAAGCTTTCTTT; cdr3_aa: CSVETMNTEAFF
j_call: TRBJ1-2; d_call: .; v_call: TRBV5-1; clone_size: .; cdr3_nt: TGCGCCAGCAGCTTGGATTCAGGGAATGGCTACACCTTC; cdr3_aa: CASSLDSGNGYTF
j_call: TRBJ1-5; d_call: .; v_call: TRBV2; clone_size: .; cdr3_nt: TGTGCCGGGGGAGGTGGTGGCAATCAGCCCCAGCATTTT; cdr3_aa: CAGGGGGNQPQHF
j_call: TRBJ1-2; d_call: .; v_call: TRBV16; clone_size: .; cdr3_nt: TGTGCCAGCAGCCAATATCTAGTCTATGGCTACACCTTC; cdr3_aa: CASSQYLVYGYTF
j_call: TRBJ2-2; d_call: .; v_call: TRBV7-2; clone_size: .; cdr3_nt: TGTGCCAGCAGCTCCCCTAACACCGGGGAGCTGTTTTTT; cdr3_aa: CASSSPNTGELFF
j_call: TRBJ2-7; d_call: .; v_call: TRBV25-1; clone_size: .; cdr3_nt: TGTGCCAGCAGTGATCCCAATTCGAGGGAGCAGTACTTC; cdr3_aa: CASSDPNSREQYF
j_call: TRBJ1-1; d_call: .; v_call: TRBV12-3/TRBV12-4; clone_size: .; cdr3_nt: TGTGCCAGCAGTCCGGTTGGGAACACTGAAGCTTTCTTT; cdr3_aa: CASSPVGNTEAFF
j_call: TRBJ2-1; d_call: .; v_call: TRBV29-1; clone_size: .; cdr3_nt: TGCAGCGTTGAATCTGGGGGCGGGTTCTCCTACAATGAGCAGTTCTTC; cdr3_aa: CSVESGGGFSYNEQFF
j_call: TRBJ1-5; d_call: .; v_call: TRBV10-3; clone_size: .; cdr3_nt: TGTGCCATCAGTAACAGGGAGGGTCAGCCCCAGCATTTT; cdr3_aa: CAISNREGQPQHF
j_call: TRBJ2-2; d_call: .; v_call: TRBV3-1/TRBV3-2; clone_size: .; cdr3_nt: TGTGCCAGCAGCCTACCGGGACTTCGATTAGGGGAGCTGTTTTTT; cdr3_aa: CASSLPGLRLGELFF
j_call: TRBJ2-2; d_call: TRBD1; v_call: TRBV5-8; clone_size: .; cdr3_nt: TGTGCCAGCAGCGCCCCCGGGACAGCCAACACCGGGGAGCTGTTTTTT; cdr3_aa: CASSAPGTANTGELFF
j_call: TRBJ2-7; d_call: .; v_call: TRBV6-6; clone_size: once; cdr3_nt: TGTGCCAGCAGTTACGTGGGCTCAGACGAGCAGTACTTC; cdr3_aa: CASSYVGSDEQYF
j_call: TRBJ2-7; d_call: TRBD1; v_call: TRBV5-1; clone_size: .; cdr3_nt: TGCGCCAGCAGCTTGAGACAGGGAGACTACGAGCAGTACTTC; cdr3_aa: CASSLRQGDYEQYF
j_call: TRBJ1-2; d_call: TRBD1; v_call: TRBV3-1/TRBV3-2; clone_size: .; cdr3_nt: TGTGCCAGCAGCCGGGACAGGGGAGGCTACACCTTC; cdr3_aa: CASSRDRGGYTF
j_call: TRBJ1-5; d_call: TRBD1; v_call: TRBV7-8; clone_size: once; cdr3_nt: TGTGCCAGCAGCCCCCAGGACAGGTTGCAGCCCCAGCATTTT; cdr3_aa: CASSPQDRLQPQHF
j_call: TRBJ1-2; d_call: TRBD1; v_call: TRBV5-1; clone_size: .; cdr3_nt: TGCGCCAGCAGCTCTGCCGGGACAGGGTCTAACTATGGCTACACCTTC; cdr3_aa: CASSSAGTGSNYGYTF
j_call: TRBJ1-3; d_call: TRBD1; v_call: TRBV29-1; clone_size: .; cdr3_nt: TGCAGCGTTGCAGGGGGTGGAAACACCATATATTTT; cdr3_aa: CSVAGGGNTIYF
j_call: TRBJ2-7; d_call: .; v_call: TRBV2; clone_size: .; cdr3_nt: TGTGCCAGCCAAGGGCCGGGGTCGGCTTACGAGCAGTACTTC; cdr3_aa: CASQGPGSAYEQYF
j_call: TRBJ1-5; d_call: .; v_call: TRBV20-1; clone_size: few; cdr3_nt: TGCAGTGCTAGTCCCTTGGGGGTCTCGGGTAATCAGCCCCAGCATTTT; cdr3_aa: CSASPLGVSGNQPQHF
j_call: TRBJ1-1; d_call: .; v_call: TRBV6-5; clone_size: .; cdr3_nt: TGTGCCAGCTTCGAAGCGGACAGACTCAACACTGAAGCTTTCTTT; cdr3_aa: CASFEADRLNTEAFF
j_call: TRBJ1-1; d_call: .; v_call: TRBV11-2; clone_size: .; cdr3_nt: TGTGCCAGCAGCTCAGTAGGGGCTTTCTTT; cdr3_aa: CASSSVGAFF